These T cell receptor beta chains were read from a single sample in a study of shared clonotypes between healthy human individuals. Sequencing used immunoSEQ multiplex PCR; TCRdb keeps in-frame clones, though not all of them. The sample lists over a million clones, 96% occurring once. Sequenced input: naive CD4+ T cells sorted from blood. Receptors originate from a man aged 25 to 40 in good health. CDR3s include the opening cysteine and the closing phenylalanine or tryptophan. A D gene is named only where the DNA matches it firmly. Size values are once, few and many counts, or a class for expanded clones, and some rows have none.

>NA|TRBV15|TRBD2|18|TRBJ2-1
CATSRLPIESGTNNEQFF
TGTGCCACCAGCAGATTACCGATCGAAAGCGGGACGAACAATGAGCAGTTCTTC
>NA|TRBV19|TRBD1|16|TRBJ1-5
CASSIRTGLSNQPQHF
TGTGCCAGTAGTATAAGGACAGGGTTAAGCAATCAGCCCCAGCATTTT
>NA|TRBV5-4|NA|13|TRBJ2-2
CASSLDSTGELFF
TGTGCCAGCAGCTTGGACAGTACCGGGGAGCTGTTTTTT
>NA|TRBV7-9|NA|14|TRBJ2-7
CASSLGGLWDEQYF
TGTGCCAGCAGCTTAGGGGGGCTGTGGGACGAGCAGTACTTC
>NA|TRBV27|TRBD2|14|TRBJ2-7
CAWGTSGKSYEQYF
TGTGCCTGGGGGACTAGCGGGAAATCCTACGAGCAGTACTTC
>NA|TRBV7-8|TRBD1|15|TRBJ2-5
CASSLGGQRQETQYF
TGTGCCAGCAGCTTAGGGGGACAGCGCCAAGAGACCCAGTACTTC
>NA|TRBV7-6|NA|13|TRBJ2-1
CASSSGSSYEQFF
TGTGCCAGCAGCTCTGGTAGCTCGTATGAGCAGTTCTTC
>NA|TRBV4-2|NA|14|TRBJ2-7
CASSQDGTHGEQYF
TGTGCCAGCAGCCAAGACGGGACGCACGGGGAGCAGTACTTC
>NA|TRBV29-1|NA|13|TRBJ1-1
CSVEPLKNTEAFF
TGCAGCGTTGAACCTTTAAAGAACACTGAAGCTTTCTTT
>few|TRBV27|NA|14|TRBJ1-5
CASSLRRGNQPQHF
TGTGCCAGCAGCCTAAGACGGGGCAATCAGCCCCAGCATTTT
>NA|TRBV7-2|NA|12|TRBJ2-1
CASSQHPGEQFF
TGTGCCAGCAGCCAACACCCGGGTGAGCAGTTCTTC
>NA|TRBV4-3|TRBD1|14|TRBJ1-1
CASSQGQGAREAFF
TGCGCCAGCAGCCAGGGACAGGGGGCTCGTGAAGCTTTCTTT
>NA|TRBV10-3|TRBD1|14|TRBJ2-5
CAISPNRGQETQYF
TGTGCCATCAGCCCGAACAGGGGGCAAGAGACCCAGTACTTC
>NA|TRBV6-1|NA|13|TRBJ2-7
CASSDTTGTEQYF
TGTGCCAGCAGTGATACAACAGGGACCGAGCAGTACTTC
>few|TRBV10-3|TRBD1|17|TRBJ2-4
CAISEPPGQGGKNIQYF
TGTGCCATCAGTGAGCCCCCTGGACAGGGAGGCAAAAACATTCAGTACTTC
>NA|TRBV29-1|TRBD2|13|TRBJ2-1
CSAAGTSHNEQFF
TGCAGCGCGGCCGGGACTAGCCACAATGAGCAGTTCTTC
>NA|TRBV28|NA|18|TRBJ2-3
CASLAAGRARRSTDTQYF
TGTGCCAGCTTGGCCGCGGGGCGGGCGAGGAGGAGCACAGATACGCAGTATTTT
>NA|TRBV7-9|TRBD2|18|TRBJ2-2
CASAGLAGPEANTGELFF
TGTGCCAGCGCGGGACTAGCGGGACCTGAAGCGAACACCGGGGAGCTGTTTTTT
>NA|TRBV25-1|TRBD1|15|TRBJ1-5
CASSEAGTGNQPQHF
TGTGCCAGCAGTGAAGCCGGGACAGGTAATCAGCCCCAGCATTTT
>once|TRBV11-2|NA|13|TRBJ2-7
CASSLGSSYEQYF
TGTGCCAGCAGCTTAGGGTCCTCCTACGAGCAGTACTTC
>NA|TRBV18|TRBD1|13|TRBJ1-1
CASSSRDSEEAFF
TGTGCCAGCTCAAGCCGGGACAGCGAAGAAGCTTTCTTT
>NA|TRBV18|NA|14|TRBJ1-1
CASSPPNGNTEAFF
TGTGCCAGCTCACCACCCAACGGGAACACTGAAGCTTTCTTT
>NA|TRBV5-1|TRBD1|16|TRBJ1-1
CASSPRTGVIGTEAFF
TGCGCCAGCAGCCCCCGGACAGGGGTTATTGGCACTGAAGCTTTCTTT
>NA|TRBV14|NA|15|TRBJ2-7
CASSPTLGKRWEQYF
TGTGCCAGCAGCCCGACCCTGGGGAAGAGGTGGGAGCAGTACTTC
>once|TRBV15|NA|14|TRBJ1-4
CATSSGDANEKLFF
TGTGCCACCAGCAGTGGGGATGCTAATGAAAAACTGTTTTTT
>NA|TRBV9|NA|15|TRBJ1-3
CASSPKGDSGNTIYF
TGTGCCAGCAGCCCCAAGGGGGACTCTGGAAACACCATATATTTT
>NA|TRBV4-1|NA|13|TRBJ2-2
CASSQDPGGELFF
TGCGCCAGCAGCCAAGATCCGGGCGGGGAGCTGTTTTTT
>NA|TRBV5-6|TRBD2|16|TRBJ2-7
CASSGYMRESPYEQYF
TGTGCCAGCAGCGGCTATATGCGGGAGTCCCCCTACGAGCAGTACTTC
>once|TRBV19|NA|14|TRBJ2-7
CASSIETTVNEQYF
TGTGCCAGTAGTATAGAGACTACAGTAAACGAGCAGTACTTC
>NA|TRBV19|TRBD1|15|TRBJ1-4
CASSMYGTGDEKLFF
TGTGCCAGTAGCATGTACGGGACAGGGGACGAAAAACTGTTTTTT
>few|TRBV9|TRBD2|14|TRBJ2-7
CASSVASGNYEQYF
TGTGCCAGCAGCGTTGCTAGCGGGAACTACGAGCAGTACTTC
>NA|TRBV7-8|NA|16|TRBJ1-2
CASSLGGGALSRGYTF
TGTGCCAGCAGCTTAGGTGGTGGGGCTTTATCCAGGGGCTACACCTTC
>NA|TRBV6-5|TRBD2|14|TRBJ2-5
CASSPHGGEETQYF
TGTGCCAGCAGTCCCCATGGGGGGGAAGAGACCCAGTACTTC
>NA|TRBV19|TRBD1|15|TRBJ1-5
CASRGQGPGNQPQHF
TGTGCCAGTAGAGGACAGGGTCCCGGCAATCAGCCCCAGCATTTT
>NA|TRBV4-3|NA|13|TRBJ2-7
CASSQVRTYEQYF
TGCGCCAGCAGCCAAGTACGGACCTACGAGCAGTACTTC
>NA|TRBV5-1|TRBD1|15|TRBJ2-7
CASSLGGTGEYEQYF
TGCGCCAGCAGCTTGGGCGGGACAGGGGAGTACGAGCAGTACTTC
>NA|TRBV6-5|NA|15|TRBJ2-7
CASSRRGTLPYEQYF
TGTGCCAGCAGCCGTAGGGGTACCCTACCCTACGAGCAGTACTTC
>NA|TRBV11-2|NA|14|TRBJ2-7
CASSLGLLYYEQYF
TGTGCCAGCAGCTTAGGGCTCCTGTACTACGAGCAGTACTTC
>NA|TRBV27|NA|14|TRBJ1-4
CASSYRRANEKLFF
TGTGCCAGCTCCTACAGGAGGGCTAATGAAAAACTGTTTTTT